A single sample gave rise to the 25 T cell receptor beta chains below, sequenced in a study of T cells in Graves' hyperthyroidism and ophthalmopathy. RNA transcripts provided the source from which TCR beta CDR3 regions were amplified. The TCR CDR3 was amplified in a first-round RT-PCR using the HTBI primer set. TCRdb reprocessed the multiplex PCR reads via MiXCR and lists one record per CDR3 protein. The repertoire holds approximately 250,000 distinct CDR3 sequences, with around 24% as singletons. The specimen was blood. The receptor source for this set is a woman in her forties with Graves' ophthalmopathy.

There are many counts of this clonotype. The V gene is TRBV28, the J gene TRBJ2-7; possibly TRBD2 for D (6 bases). The CDR3 contains 14 residues. Trimming cost V 7 bases and J 3 bases, with 16 bases left between them. Germline CDR1 reads MDHEN; CDR2 reads SYDVKM. This CDR3 reads CASTLAGRDYEQYF. CDR3 nucleotide sequence: TGTGCCAGCACCCTGGCGGGGCGGGACTACGAGCAGTACTTC.

The rearrangement uses TRBV11-2 and TRBJ1-1; no definite D call. V was shortened by 5 bases and J by 1 base, with 8 bases between the two germline ends. The CDR3 contains 13 residues. The germline V gene has CDR1 SGHAT and CDR2 FQNNGV. The CDR3 bases are TGTGCCAGCAGCACATACAGGAACACTGAAGCTTTCTTT. This codes for CASSTYRNTEAFF.

This clonotype was seen many times. The chain carries TRBV11-2 and TRBJ2-5; a weak D match, TRBD1 (7 bases). Germline V CDR1 and CDR2: SGHAT, FQNNGV. The germline V and J ends were trimmed by 1 base and 2 bases, with 14 bases remaining between them. The length of the CDR3 is 16 residues. The CDR3 DNA is TGTGCCAGCAGCTTAGGCGGGACAGTTTATCAAGAGACCCAGTACTTC. It is translated as CASSLGGTVYQETQYF.

This chain links TRBV29-1 with TRBJ2-7; D perhaps matches TRBD1 (6 bases). The CDR3 is 12 amino acids. The germline CDR1 and CDR2 sequences are SQVTM and ANQGSEA. Trimming left V 7 bases short and J 2 bases short, with 12 bases between. CDR3 sequence reads: CSGGQWAYEQYF. For the CDR3, the DNA is TGCAGCGGCGGACAGTGGGCCTACGAGCAGTACTTC.

This clonotype was picked up many times. The chain has TRBV4-2 and TRBJ2-5; no definite D call. Germline V lookup: CDR1 LGHNA, CDR2 YNFKEQ. This CDR3 comprises 14 residues. The V end lost 4 bases, the J end lost 4 bases, and 13 bases lay between the germline ends. CDR3 sequence: CASSPSIAVETQYF. The CDR3 nucleotides are TGTGCCAGCAGCCCCTCTATAGCTGTAGAGACCCAGTACTTC.

This clonotype was seen repeatedly, ten times or more. The chain is built from TRBV29-1 and TRBJ1-6; D unclear. This CDR3 region has 11 residues. Germline CDR1 and CDR2: SQVTM and ANQGSEA. The V end lost 7 bases, the J end lost 14 bases, and 15 bases lay between the germline ends. CDR3 coding DNA: TGCAGCGGCCTGGAGGGCGGATCCCTCCACTTT. Its protein product is CSGLEGGSLHF.

This clonotype was picked up many times. This chain links TRBV6-1 with TRBJ2-2; TRBD1 agrees at 9 bases. The CDR3 extends over 14 amino acids. The V gene's germline CDR1 is MNHNS and CDR2 SASEGT. Trimming removed 6 bases from V and 7 bases from J; junction bases left unmatched: 6. The CDR3 coding sequence is TGTGCCAGCAGGCCACAGGGGGCTGGCGGGGAGCTGTTTTTT. It yields the protein CASRPQGAGGELFF.

This clonotype showed up many times. This chain joins TRBV30 and TRBJ1-5; possible D gene TRBD1, 5 bases. V lost 1 base, J lost 5 bases, and 9 bases lay in between. The CDR3 runs to 13 residues. The V gene's germline CDR1 is GTSNPN and CDR2 SVGIG (reference sequence). The CDR3 DNA reads as TGTGCCTGGAGTGGGGGGGGGGATCAGCCCCAGCATTTT. Translation gives CAWSGGGDQPQHF.

V is TRBV28 and J is TRBJ1-2; D not certain. In germline, CDR1 is MDHEN, CDR2 SYDVKM. Trimming took off 9 bases at V and 0 bases at J, with 5 bases between the two ends. This CDR3 has 11 residues. CDR3 sequence: CASQSNYGYTF. In DNA, the CDR3 is TGTGCCAGTCAGTCTAACTATGGCTACACCTTC.

The gene calls are TRBV19 and TRBJ2-2; no reliable D call. The V and J ends lost 3 bases and 1 base respectively, with 6 bases between them. The CDR3 has 14 residues. In germline, CDR1 is LNHDA, CDR2 SQIVND (reference sequence). The CDR3 nucleotides are TGTGCCAGTAGTATCAAGAGGAACACCGGGGAGCTGTTTTTT. Protein sequence: CASSIKRNTGELFF.

This clonotype appeared once. The chain joins TRBV15 to TRBJ1-5; D unresolved. Trimming left V 0 bases short and J 4 bases short, with 4 bases between. Germline V gives CDR1 LNHNV, CDR2 YYDKDF (reference sequence). This CDR3 is 13 amino acids long. CDR3 DNA sequence: TGTGCCACCAGCAGAGATCGGAATCAGCCCCAGCATTTT. Residues: CATSRDRNQPQHF.

At least ten counts were recorded for this clonotype. The J gene is TRBJ2-7, the V gene TRBV5-8, with D perhaps being TRBD1 or TRBD2 (5 bases each). The CDR3 length is 15 residues. Trimming shortened V by 1 base and J by 2 bases, and 13 bases separated the two germline ends. Germline V gives CDR1 SGHTS, CDR2 YDEGEE. The chain's CDR3 is CASSLYPGPAYEQYF. In nucleotides, the CDR3 is TGTGCCAGCAGCTTGTATCCGGGACCTGCCTACGAGCAGTACTTC.

The chain joins TRBV6-1 to TRBJ1-2; D unresolved. The germline CDR1 and CDR2 sequences are MNHNS and SASEGT. The length of the CDR3 is 13 residues. V lost 4 bases and J lost 5, with 11 bases in between. The CDR3 coding sequence is TGTGCCAGCAGTGGGTGGACCTCGTATGGCTACACCTTC. As protein: CASSGWTSYGYTF.

The table lists this clonotype with many counts. The chain is built from TRBV11-2 and TRBJ1-1; D gene uncertain. The CDR3 spans 16 residues. Deletions cut 5 bases from V and 3 bases from J, with 19 bases between. The germline V gene encodes CDR1 SGHAT and CDR2 FQNNGV. CDR3 nucleotides: TGTGCCAGCAGCCCAGGCCCTTATTCGATCGACACTGAAGCTTTCTTT. Translated, it gives CASSPGPYSIDTEAFF.

This clonotype was counted a few times. The chain joins TRBV6-2 or TRBV6-3 to TRBJ2-5; D remains unclear. Germline values: CDR1 MNHEY, CDR2 SVGEGT. The length of the CDR3 is 11 residues. V was shortened by 3 bases and J by 6 bases, with 5 bases between the two germline ends. This CDR3 reads CASSYIQTQYF. The CDR3 nucleotides are TGTGCCAGCAGTTATATCCAGACCCAGTACTTC.

The table lists this clonotype with many counts. The chain carries TRBV5-5 and TRBJ2-5, with D uncertain. From germline, CDR1 is SGHKS and CDR2 YYEKEE (reference sequence). With 0 bases removed from V and 0 bases from J, the gap between germline ends came to 9 bases. This CDR3 contains 15 residues. The CDR3 nucleotides read TGTGCCAGCAGCTTGGGGACGGCGAACCAAGAGACCCAGTACTTC. It encodes CASSLGTANQETQYF. Filled out from reference TRBV5-5 and TRBJ2-5, the complete variable domain reads DAGVTQSPTHLIKTRGQQVTLRCSPISGHKSVSWYQQVLGQGPQFIFQYYEKEERGRGNFPDRFSARQFPNYSSELNVNALLLGDSALYLCASSLGTANQETQYFGPGTRLLVL.

In its sample, this clonotype was seen a few times. This could be a read error, since a much larger clone is one nucleotide away. The chain employs TRBV19 and TRBJ2-7, with 10 bases fitting TRBD2. CDR1 is LNHDA and CDR2 is SQIVND in the germline V gene (reference sequence). There are 15 residues in the CDR3. CDR3 coding DNA: TGTGGCAGTAGTTCCCGACTAGCGGGCCCTCCCGAGCAGTACTTC. Amino acid sequence: CGSSSRLAGPPEQYF.

The table lists this clonotype with many counts. The chain has TRBV20-1 and TRBJ2-5; 7 nucleotides agree with TRBD2. Germline V CDR1 and CDR2: DFQATT, SNEGSKA (reference sequence). CDR3 length equals 15 residues. Trimming removed 0 bases from V and 9 bases from J; junction bases left unmatched: 13. The CDR3 nucleotides read TGCAGTGCTAGAGATTCCCGGGAGGCCCTTTTGGCCCAGTACTTC. This translates into CSARDSREALLAQYF.

This clonotype was picked up many times. V usage is TRBV30 and J usage is TRBJ2-7; D is perhaps TRBD2 (6 bases). CDR3 length: 14 amino acids. V shed 4 bases and J shed 1 base, with 14 bases lying between them. Germline loops: CDR1 GTSNPN, CDR2 SVGIG (reference sequence). The CDR3 reads CAWTPGTYSYEQYF. The CDR3 nucleotides read TGTGCCTGGACCCCCGGGACTTATTCCTACGAGCAGTACTTC.

Of note for this clonotype: Just one base apart from a much larger clone, this may be a read error. This sequence joins TRBV11-2 and TRBJ2-7; D is possibly TRBD1 (6 bases). The V and J ends lost 6 bases and 0 bases respectively, with 15 bases between them. The germline gives CDR1 SGHAT, CDR2 FQNNGV. The CDR3 is made up of 15 amino acids. CDR3: CASRKTGLCSYEQYF. As DNA, the CDR3 is TGTGCCAGCAGAAAAACAGGGCTCTGCTCCTACGAGCAGTACTTC. The whole variable domain, remainder taken from reference TRBV11-2 and TRBJ2-7, is EAGVAQSPRYKIIEKRQSVAFWCNPISGHATLYWYQQILGQGPKLLIQFQNNGVVDDSQLPKDRFSAERLKGVDSTLKIQPAKLEDSAVYLCASRKTGLCSYEQYFGPGTRLTVT.

This clonotype was counted at least ten times. CDR3 amino acids: CASIPLGGKDTEAFF. CDR3 DNA sequence: TGTGCCAGCATTCCGTTGGGGGGAAAAGACACTGAAGCTTTCTTT. The chain combines TRBV28 with TRBJ1-1, with D possibly TRBD1 on 5 matching bases. In germline, CDR1 is MDHEN, CDR2 SYDVKM. The V and J ends lost 7 bases and 3 bases respectively, with 18 bases between them. The CDR3 length is 15 residues.

This clonotype occurred many times. This chain connects TRBV27 to TRBJ1-2; TRBD1 matches at 7 bases. This CDR3 contains 13 residues. V dropped 5 bases and J dropped 8; count of bases not matched to a gene: 8. Germline V lookup: CDR1 MNHEY, CDR2 SMNVEV (reference sequence). DNA for the CDR3: TGTGCCAGCAGTCGTGACAGGGTTCGCGGCTACACCTTC. This translates into CASSRDRVRGYTF.

The sample holds many counts of this clonotype. The chain is built from TRBV6-5 and TRBJ2-7; D may be TRBD2 (6 bases). The CDR3 spans 15 residues. Trimming shortened V by 7 bases and J by 3 bases, and 19 bases separated the two germline ends. Germline CDR1 and CDR2: MNHEY and SVGAGI. This CDR3 is CASNLGGVDFYEQYF. Here the CDR3 DNA reads TGTGCCAGCAATCTTGGAGGGGTCGACTTCTACGAGCAGTACTTC.

This rearrangement joins TRBV2 to TRBJ2-7; maybe TRBD1 (6 bases). Germline-derived CDR1 and CDR2 are SNHLY and FYNNEI. The CDR3 loop spans 12 amino acids. The ends were cut back, 4 bases at V and 7 bases at J, with 11 bases in the middle. The CDR3 region has the DNA TGTGCCAGCAGTGGACAGGACCTGGAGCAGTACTTC. Translating gives CASSGQDLEQYF.

This chain joins TRBV6-1 and TRBJ2-1, with D possibly matching TRBD1 (7 bases). With 6 bases removed from V and 16 bases from J, the gap between germline ends came to 28 bases. The CDR3 contains 15 residues. The germline gives CDR1 MNHNS, CDR2 SASEGT. The CDR3 spells CASSRDGAGGRPGFF. The CDR3 nucleotides are TGTGCCAGCAGCCGCGATGGGGCAGGGGGGCGTCCGGGTTTCTTC.